These 11 T cell receptor beta chains share one sample of origin, sequenced in a study of CD4 T cells in relation to SARS-CoV-2 and coronaviruses (dated by TCRdb to the early 2020s). What these receptors recognize is not known. CD4+ T cells from unexposed donors were collected before the COVID-19 pandemic (2011-2018). The EasySep CD4+ T cell isolation kit was used to isolate CD4+ T cells once the cultures had run for roughly eleven days. The library came from the immunoSEQ multiplex PCR assay. What TCRdb holds here is the immuneACCESS table cut down to in-frame rearrangements. Part of the clones is not present; checked against another copy, under half of the missing clones reflect an unresolved V gene, and the others are unexplained. This sample gives 10,000 to 11,000 clones in total; around 80% of them show up just once. The ten largest clones capture around 16% of the sample. The sample taken for sequencing was CD4+ T cells from PBMCs, cultured in vitro. The receptor set was obtained from a human donor in good health.

The genes are TRBV6-2 or TRBV6-3 and TRBJ2-5, with D perhaps TRBD1 (5 bases). V shed 2 bases and J shed 0 bases, with 10 bases lying between them. The germline gives CDR1 MNHEY, CDR2 SVGEGT. This CDR3 has 15 residues. CDR3 bases: TGTGCCAGCAGTTACGATCAGGGATACCAAGAGACCCAGTACTTC. It translates to CASSYDQGYQETQYF.

The chain carries TRBV27 and TRBJ2-7; 13 positions match TRBD2. J gave up 7 bases and V 3 bases, and 6 bases lay outside the gene matches. This CDR3 spans 15 amino acids. Germline V lookup: CDR1 MNHEY, CDR2 SMNVEV (reference sequence). CDR3 protein: CASSFYGGLAGEQYF. CDR3 in DNA: TGTGCCAGCAGTTTTTACGGGGGACTAGCGGGGGAGCAGTACTTC.

This clone was found a few times. This rearrangement joins TRBV7-2 to TRBJ2-1; 7 bases are a match to TRBD2. The V and J ends lost 5 bases and 2 bases, in that order; junction bases with no gene match: 6. The CDR3 runs 15 residues. CDR1 is SGHTA and CDR2 is FQGNSA in the germline V gene. CDR3 amino acids: CASSPVAGAYNEQFF. The CDR3 DNA follows: TGTGCCAGCAGCCCTGTGGCGGGGGCCTACAATGAGCAGTTCTTC.

This clone turned up a few times. The chain is built from TRBV23-1 and TRBJ2-7; 8 bases fit TRBD1. TRBV23-1 is treated as an ORF (open reading frame) with a function not yet certain. The CDR3 runs 15 residues. CDR3 coding DNA: TGCGCCAGCAGTCAATCGAGCCTCATGAAGGACAGGGTAGATGTC. It is translated as CASSQSSLMKDRVDV.

This clone has a handful of counts. V usage is TRBV10-2 and J usage is TRBJ2-2; TRBD1 might be the D (5 bases). This CDR3 is 14 amino acids long. CDR1 and CDR2 (germline): WSHSY, SAAADI. Trimming took 7 bases from V and 3 from J, leaving 12 bases between them. DNA for the CDR3: TGCGCCAGCAACCAAGGGGAATACACCGGGGAGCTGTTTTTT. Amino acids: CASNQGEYTGELFF.

The gene calls are TRBV25-1 and TRBJ1-4; D is unclear. CDR1 and CDR2 from the germline V gene are MGHDK and SYGVNS. Trimming left V 0 bases short and J 4 bases short, with 15 bases between. The CDR3 has 17 amino acids. The CDR3: CASSEYIPFSYNEKLFF. In nucleotides, the CDR3 is TGTGCCAGCAGTGAATATATCCCATTTTCCTATAATGAAAAACTGTTTTTT.

This clone was recorded only once. The chain combines TRBV7-2 with TRBJ2-6; the D is unclear. V lost 2 bases, J lost 1 base, and 6 bases lay in between. Germline assignment: CDR1 SGHTA and CDR2 FQGNSA. CDR3 length equals 15 residues. CDR3 coding DNA: TGTGCCAGCAGCTTATGGCAATCTGGGGCCAACGTCCTGACTTTC. It codes for CASSLWQSGANVLTF.

The gene calls are TRBV4-3 and TRBJ1-3; no firm D call. The CDR3 contains 14 residues. Trimming removed 1 base from V and 4 bases from J, with 8 bases in between. CDR1 is LGHNA and CDR2 is YSLEER in the germline V gene. In DNA, the CDR3 is TGCGCCAGCAGCCAAGGGACCCGGGGAAACACCATATATTTT. Protein: CASSQGTRGNTIYF.

The chain carries TRBV3-1 (or the pseudogene TRBV3-2) and TRBJ2-7; 14 nucleotides match TRBD2. The J segment lost 4 bases and the V segment lost 4 bases, leaving 12 bases of the junction unmatched. The CDR3 loop spans 18 amino acids. From germline, CDR1 is LGHDT and CDR2 YNNKEL (reference sequence). The CDR3 DNA reads as TGTGCCAGCAGCCGATCCGGACTAGCGGGAGGCCTTCGGTACGAGCAGTACTTC. Encoded protein: CASSRSGLAGGLRYEQYF.

V usage is TRBV5-1 and J usage is TRBJ2-5; 9 bases align to TRBD2. Germline assignment: CDR1 SGHRS and CDR2 YFSETQ. The CDR3 is 12 residues long. Germline trimming cut 5 bases from V and 5 bases from J; bases unmatched to any gene: 1. The CDR3 DNA reads as TGCGCCAGCAGTAGCGGGGGTGAGACCCAGTACTTC. Translating it yields CASSSGGETQYF. Filled out from reference TRBV5-1 and TRBJ2-5, the complete variable domain reads KAGVTQTPRYLIKTRGQQVTLSCSPISGHRSVSWYQQTPGQGLQFLFEYFSETQRNKGNFPGRFSGRQFSNSRSEMNVSTLELGDSALYLCASSSGGETQYFGPGTRLLVL.

The rearrangement uses TRBV19 and TRBJ2-5; D is uncertain. Looked up from germline, CDR1 is LNHDA and CDR2 is SQIVND (reference sequence). The CDR3 runs 15 residues. V lost 8 bases, J lost 1 base, and 17 bases lay in between. The DNA of the CDR3 is TGTGCCAGTTGTAGCCCCCAGAAATTCCAAGAGACCCAGTACTTC. This sequence encodes CASCSPQKFQETQYF.